This TCR beta chain was recovered during a study of CD8 T cells in Susac syndrome. This clonotype occurred once. The T cells that were sequenced for TCR beta were CD8+ and CD4+ cells from blood. Purification of the CD8+ and CD4+ T cells relied on negative isolation, and TEMRA cells underwent FACS enrichment. Trimming cost V 6 bases and J 5 bases, with 13 bases left between them. The CDR3 is 13 amino acids. An input of roughly 0.5 to 1 ug of RNA was subjected to reverse transcription using random hexamers. Amplification of TCR beta CDR3 across 54 Vbeta and 13 Jbeta was performed with immunoSEQ multiplex PCR. Via MiXCR, TCRdb re-called the immunoSEQ multiplex PCR reads, giving one row per CDR3 protein. The repertoire holds about 130,000 distinct CDR3 sequences, more than 85% seen once, with approximately 0.31% in the top ten.

This clonotype was sampled from a human donor with multiple sclerosis. This chain uses TRBV12-3 or TRBV12-4 with TRBJ2-5, with D perhaps TRBD2 (5 bases). The sample taken for sequencing was CD8+ T cells from PBMCs. In nucleotides, the CDR3 is TGTGCCAGCAGGAGTCACAAGCGGGAGACCCAGTACTTC. Its translation: CASRSHKRETQYF.